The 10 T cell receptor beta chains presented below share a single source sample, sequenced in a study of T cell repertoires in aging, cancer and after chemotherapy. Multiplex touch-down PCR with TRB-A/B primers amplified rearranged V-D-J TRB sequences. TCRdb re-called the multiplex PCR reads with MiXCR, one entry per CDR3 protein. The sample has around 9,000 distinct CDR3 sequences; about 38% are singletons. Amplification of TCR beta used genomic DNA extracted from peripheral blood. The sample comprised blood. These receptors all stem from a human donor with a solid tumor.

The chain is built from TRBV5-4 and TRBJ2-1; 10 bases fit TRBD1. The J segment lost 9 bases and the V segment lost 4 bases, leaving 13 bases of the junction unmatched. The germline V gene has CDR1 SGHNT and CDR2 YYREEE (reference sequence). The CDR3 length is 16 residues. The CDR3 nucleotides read TGTGCCAGCAGCCGAGCCGGGACAGGGGTAGAGGGTGAGCAGTTCTTC. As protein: CASSRAGTGVEGEQFF.

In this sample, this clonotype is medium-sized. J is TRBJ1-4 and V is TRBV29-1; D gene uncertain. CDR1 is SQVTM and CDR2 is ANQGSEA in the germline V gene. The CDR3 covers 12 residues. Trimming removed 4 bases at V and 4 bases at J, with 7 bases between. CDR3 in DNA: TGCAGCGTTGGGATCTTTAATGAAAAACTGTTTTTT. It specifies CSVGIFNEKLFF.

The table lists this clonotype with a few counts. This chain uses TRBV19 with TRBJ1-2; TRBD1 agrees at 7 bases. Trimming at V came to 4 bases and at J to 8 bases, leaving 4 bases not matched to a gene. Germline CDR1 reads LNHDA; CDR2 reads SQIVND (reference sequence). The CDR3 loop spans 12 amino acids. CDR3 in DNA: TGTGCCAGTAGTAGGGCAGGGGGAGGCTACACCTTC. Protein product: CASSRAGGGYTF.

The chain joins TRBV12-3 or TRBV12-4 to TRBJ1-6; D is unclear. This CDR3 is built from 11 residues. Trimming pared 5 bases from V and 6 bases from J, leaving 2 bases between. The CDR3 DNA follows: TGTGCCAGCAGTGTTAATTCACCCCTCCACTTT. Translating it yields CASSVNSPLHF.

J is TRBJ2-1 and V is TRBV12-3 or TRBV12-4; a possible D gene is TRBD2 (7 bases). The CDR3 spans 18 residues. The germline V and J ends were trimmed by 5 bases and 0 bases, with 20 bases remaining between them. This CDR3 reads CASSARGGGESSYNEQFF. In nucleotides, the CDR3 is TGTGCCAGCAGTGCAAGGGGGGGCGGGGAAAGCTCCTACAATGAGCAGTTCTTC.

CDR3: CASSLVQGGELFF. The DNA for the CDR3 is TGCGCCAGCAGCTTGGTACAGGGAGGGGAGCTGTTTTTT. The V and J genes are TRBV5-1 and TRBJ2-2; D is perhaps TRBD1 (6 bases). Germline V gene data show CDR1 as SGHRS and CDR2 as YFSETQ. The CDR3 totals 13 residues. V was clipped by 0 bases and J by 8 bases, with 8 bases between them.

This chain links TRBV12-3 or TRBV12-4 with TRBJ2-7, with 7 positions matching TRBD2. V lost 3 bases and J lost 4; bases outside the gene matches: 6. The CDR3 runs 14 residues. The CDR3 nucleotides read TGTGCCAGCAGTTTCGGCGGGGGAATTTACGAGCAGTACTTC. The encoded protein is CASSFGGGIYEQYF.

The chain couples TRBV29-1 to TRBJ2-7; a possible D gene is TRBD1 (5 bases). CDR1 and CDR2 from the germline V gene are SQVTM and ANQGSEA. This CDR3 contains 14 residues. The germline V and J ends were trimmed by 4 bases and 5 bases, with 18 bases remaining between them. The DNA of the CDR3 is TGCAGCGTTGCAGGGAACTCTGGGGCCAACGAGCAGTACTTC. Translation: CSVAGNSGANEQYF.

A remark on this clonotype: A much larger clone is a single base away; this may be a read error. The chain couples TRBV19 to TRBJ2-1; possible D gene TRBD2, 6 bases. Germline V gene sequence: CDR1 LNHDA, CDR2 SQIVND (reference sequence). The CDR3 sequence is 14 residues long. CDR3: CASRTGTSHNEQLF. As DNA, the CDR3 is TGTGCCAGTAGAACCGGGACTTCCCACAATGAGCAGCTCTTC. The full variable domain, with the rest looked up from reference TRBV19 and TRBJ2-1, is DGGITQSPKYLFRKEGQNVTLSCEQNLNHDAMYWYRQDPGQGLRLIYYSQIVNDFQKGDIAEGYSVSREKKESFPLTVTSAQKNPTAFYLCASRTGTSHNEQLFGPGTRLTVL.

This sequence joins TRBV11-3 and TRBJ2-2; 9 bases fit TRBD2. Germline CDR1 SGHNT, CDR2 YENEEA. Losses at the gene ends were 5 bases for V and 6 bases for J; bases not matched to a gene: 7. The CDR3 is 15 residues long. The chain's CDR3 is CASSAGGEGAGELFF. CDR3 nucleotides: TGTGCCAGCAGCGCGGGGGGGGAAGGGGCCGGGGAGCTGTTTTTT.